The TCR beta chain under discussion was sequenced for a study of blood T cell repertoires in COVID-19. The assay was immunoSEQ multiplex PCR, and TCRdb's table has in-frame clones only and misses some. The sample yields fewer than 400,000 clones, 80% to 95% seen once. Germline values: CDR1 MNHNY, CDR2 SVGAGI (reference sequence). The CDR3 contains 14 residues. V lost 6 bases and J lost 0; bases outside the gene matches: 5. This clone has only a few counts. The clonotype was recovered from a woman under 40 who had recovered from COVID-19. Sequenced input: PBMCs or T cells enriched from blood (not recorded which). The chain combines TRBV6-6 with TRBJ2-7, with TRBD1 matching over 7 bases. The CDR3 bases are TGTGCCAGCAGAGCCGGGACAGTCTCCTACGAGCAGTACTTC. The encoded protein is CASRAGTVSYEQYF.